A single sample gave rise to the 14 T cell receptor beta chains below, sequenced in a study of blood T cell repertoires in COVID-19 (dated by TCRdb to about 2020). The library was obtained by the immunoSEQ multiplex PCR assay. This is the immuneACCESS table as TCRdb keeps it, with only in-frame sequences that have V and J called. A part of the clones is gone; compared with another copy, unresolved V genes explain less than half, and the rest is unexplained. This sample lists about 300,000 clones; about 90% were detected once. Of the sample, 2.9% falls within the top ten clones. What was sequenced was PBMCs or T cells enriched from blood (not recorded which). Every receptor here comes from a woman aged 45 to 65 who had been exposed to COVID-19.

The chain recombines TRBV9 with TRBJ1-4; D might be TRBD1 (5 bases). Germline V gene sequence: CDR1 SGDLS, CDR2 YYNGEE. The V and J ends lost 4 bases and 6 bases respectively, with 22 bases between them. This CDR3 is built from 17 residues. The CDR3 coding sequence is TGTGCCAGCAGCCCACCGCGTCAAGGGGCTGGCTATGAAAAACTGTTTTTT. It encodes CASSPPRQGAGYEKLFF.

CDR3 loop: CASSLPGQWAAYEQYF. In DNA, the CDR3 is TGCGCCAGCAGTTTACCGGGACAGTGGGCCGCCTACGAGCAGTACTTC. J is TRBJ2-7 and V is TRBV10-1, with 7 bases lining up with TRBD1. In germline, CDR1 is WNHNN, CDR2 SYGVQD (reference sequence). J lost 2 bases, V lost 5 bases, and 12 bases had no gene match. The CDR3 has 16 residues.

In this sample, this clone turned up a few times. The rearrangement uses TRBV28 and TRBJ1-5, with 7 bases fitting TRBD1. Germline CDR1 MDHEN, CDR2 SYDVKM. The CDR3 covers 18 residues. V shed 2 bases, J shed 0 bases, and the junction held 10 bases outside the gene matches. CDR3 protein: CASSLRSGTANSNQPQHF. In DNA form, the CDR3 reads TGTGCCAGCAGTTTAAGATCTGGGACAGCGAATAGCAATCAGCCCCAGCATTTT.

The rearrangement uses TRBV18 and TRBJ1-5; D is uncertain. The germline V and J ends were trimmed by 4 bases and 0 bases, with 10 bases remaining between them. Per germline, CDR1 KGHSH and CDR2 LQKENI. This CDR3 has 15 amino acids. The CDR3 protein is CASSRVEDSNQPQHF. The CDR3 coding sequence is TGTGCCAGCTCACGGGTCGAGGATAGCAATCAGCCCCAGCATTTT.

This chain links TRBV28 with TRBJ1-5, with D perhaps matching TRBD1 (5 bases). Germline CDR1 reads MDHEN; CDR2 reads SYDVKM. Between the trimmed V and J ends, which lost 10 bases and 7 bases, there was a span of 14 bases. This CDR3 is built from 12 residues. The DNA of the CDR3 is TGTGCCATCTCTGAAAGGGGACAGCCCCAGCATTTT. It codes for CAISERGQPQHF.

This clone was seen more than once but under ten times. Here the CDR3 DNA reads TGTGCCAGCAGCCCAGGGGTCAAAGAGACCCAGTACTTC. Translated, it gives CASSPGVKETQYF. The chain employs TRBV2 and TRBJ2-5; possibly TRBD1 for D (6 bases). The CDR3 contains 13 residues. The germline V and J ends were trimmed by 6 bases and 3 bases, with 11 bases remaining between them. The germline gives CDR1 SNHLY, CDR2 FYNNEI.

The rearrangement uses TRBV4-1 and TRBJ1-2; possibly TRBD1 for D (6 bases). Germline CDR1 MGHRA, CDR2 YSYEKL. Trimming shortened V by 2 bases and J by 7 bases, and 11 bases separated the two germline ends. The CDR3 extends over 13 amino acids. The CDR3: CASSQPDRSGYTF. The DNA for the CDR3 is TGCGCCAGCAGCCAACCTGACAGGAGTGGCTACACCTTC.

The chain couples TRBV5-1 to TRBJ1-4, with a weak D call TRBD1 (6 bases). The CDR3 runs to 14 residues. V lost 5 bases to trimming and J lost 3 bases, with 11 bases between them. The V gene's germline CDR1 is SGHRS and CDR2 YFSETQ. The CDR3 protein is CASREQGANEKLFF. In nucleotides, the CDR3 is TGCGCCAGCAGGGAACAGGGTGCTAATGAAAAACTGTTTTTT.

The chain carries TRBV28 and TRBJ1-2, with a possible D match to TRBD1 (6 bases). Germline lookup yields CDR1 MDHEN and CDR2 SYDVKM. CDR3 length equals 11 residues. The V end was cut by 8 bases, the J end by 8 bases, with 12 bases between. CDR3 sequence (DNA): TGTGCCAGCGGAAACAGGGACGGCTACACCTTC. Its protein is CASGNRDGYTF.

The chain recombines TRBV28 with TRBJ1-1, with unresolved D. V was cut by 6 bases and J by 2 bases, with 7 bases left in between. CDR3 length equals 12 residues. CDR1 is MDHEN and CDR2 is SYDVKM in the germline V gene. CDR3 sequence: CASRTTNTEAFF. CDR3 bases: TGTGCCAGCAGGACAACCAACACTGAAGCTTTCTTT.

The chain joins TRBV19 to TRBJ1-5; D may be TRBD1 (5 bases). The CDR3 covers 16 residues. The ends were cut back, 2 bases at V and 2 bases at J, with 13 bases in the middle. The germline CDR1 and CDR2 sequences are LNHDA and SQIVND (reference sequence). The CDR3 DNA reads TGTGCCAGTAGTATATCGGGGGGAGTAGGCAATCAGCCCCAGCATTTT. Translating it yields CASSISGGVGNQPQHF. Variable domain in full (rest from reference TRBV19 and TRBJ1-5): DGGITQSPKYLFRKEGQNVTLSCEQNLNHDAMYWYRQDPGQGLRLIYYSQIVNDFQKGDIAEGYSVSREKKESFPLTVTSAQKNPTAFYLCASSISGGVGNQPQHFGDGTRLSIL.

This clone has just one count. The V and J genes are TRBV18 and TRBJ1-1; TRBD1 matches 8 bases. The V gene's germline CDR1 is KGHSH and CDR2 LQKENI. The CDR3 spans 18 residues. Trimming removed 4 bases from V and 0 bases from J; junction bases left unmatched: 13. The CDR3, as DNA: TGTGCCAGCTCACGACCTTCCGGGACAGGCTCCCTGAACACTGAAGCTTTCTTT. As protein: CASSRPSGTGSLNTEAFF.

V usage is TRBV3-1 (or the pseudogene TRBV3-2) and J usage is TRBJ1-2; 7 bases match TRBD1. Germline values: CDR1 LGHDT, CDR2 YNNKEL (reference sequence). V was clipped by 8 bases and J by 1 base; unmatched bases: 10. There are 15 residues in the CDR3. Here the CDR3 DNA reads TGTGCCAGCCGCCCACAGGGGTCTAGTAACTATGGCTACACCTTC. Its protein product is CASRPQGSSNYGYTF.

The chain employs TRBV5-1 and TRBJ2-3; D unresolved. Germline values: CDR1 SGHRS, CDR2 YFSETQ. The CDR3 runs 13 residues. Trimming removed 1 base from V and 2 bases from J, with 5 bases in between. CDR3 residues: CASSLPNTDTQYF. CDR3 sequence (DNA): TGCGCCAGCAGCTTGCCTAACACAGATACGCAGTATTTT.